This note documents a single TCR beta chain sequence. Its antigen is unidentified. Ipilimumab-mediated CTLA-4 blockade plus focal radiation was given to patients having chemo-refractory metastatic non-small-cell lung cancer. The source of the sample is a study of radiotherapy plus CTLA-4 blockade in lung cancer. Overall study results and limits: Increased serum interferon-beta after radiation also reportedly predicted response strongly.

The germline CDR1 and CDR2 sequences are GTSNPN and SVGIG (reference sequence). This CDR3 is built from 12 residues. Between the trimmed V and J ends, which lost 1 base and 2 bases, there was a span of 5 bases. Clones were read by immunoSEQ multiplex PCR, and TCRdb kept only the in-frame ones, dropping some. Among some 110,000 clones listed, more than 65% were seen once. The clonotype originates from a human donor with non-small cell lung cancer that progressed on radiotherapy plus ipilimumab. Some clones in this sample may be carry-over from other donors' samples. Here the sequenced sample was peripheral blood, taken from a patient treated with radiotherapy plus ipilimumab. The chain couples TRBV30 to TRBJ1-2; D ambiguous. The CDR3 protein is CAWSGRNYGYTF. Written as DNA, the CDR3 is TGTGCCTGGAGTGGCAGAAACTATGGCTACACCTTC.